The 3 T cell receptor beta chains in this list originate from one sample, sequenced in a study of beta chain features in type 1 diabetes. Sequencing targeted expressed TCRB transcripts, as all isolated RNA had been reverse transcribed. The assay was immunoSEQ multiplex PCR, and TCRdb's table has in-frame clones only and misses some. Seen here are roughly 400,000 clones, approximately 13% observed once, and the top ten hold roughly 0.035%. The specimen sequenced was naive CD4+ T cells from blood. These receptor sequences come from a man aged 25 to 40 in good health.

This CDR3 reads CASSRRDSENGGYTF. In DNA form, the CDR3 reads TGTGCCAGCTCACGCCGGGACAGTGAGAATGGTGGCTACACCTTC. The gene calls are TRBV18 and TRBJ1-2, with 7 bases aligning to TRBD1. Trimming at V came to 4 bases and at J to 7 bases, leaving 12 bases not matched to a gene. The CDR3 spans 15 residues. CDR1 is KGHSH and CDR2 is LQKENI in the germline V gene.

V and J are TRBV7-9 and TRBJ2-1; D unclear. Germline values: CDR1 SEHNR, CDR2 FQNEAQ (reference sequence). The CDR3 consists of 16 residues. The germline V and J ends were trimmed by 4 bases and 2 bases, with 15 bases remaining between them. In nucleotides, the CDR3 is TGTGCCAGCAGCTACCCGGGTCTTAATACCTACAATGAGCAGTTCTTC. Its protein is CASSYPGLNTYNEQFF.

This clone was seen repeatedly, ten times or more. The rearrangement uses TRBV29-1 and TRBJ2-1; D call uncertain. Germline CDR1 SQVTM, CDR2 ANQGSEA. The V end lost 2 bases, the J end lost 5 bases, and 16 bases lay between the germline ends. This CDR3 is built from 15 residues. The DNA of the CDR3 is TGCAGCGTTGAAACGCGGTTGGACGGCCACAATGAGCAGTTCTTC. As protein: CSVETRLDGHNEQFF.